This TCR beta chain is from a study of identical twins. Overall study findings and caveats: There is a chance that invariant MAIT and iNKT cells partially muddied zero-insertion analyses. Models, which agreed with sharing between unrelated individuals, nonetheless underestimated the out-of-frame TCR alpha sharing seen in monozygotic twins.

Each donor was a healthy Caucasian. One entry per CDR3 protein results from TCRdb running MiXCR on the 5' RACE reads. Among 420,000 or so distinct CDR3 sequences listed, approximately 18% were seen once. Germline V CDR1 and CDR2: MNHEY, SVGAGI. The CDR3 loop spans 15 amino acids. The ends were cut back, 0 bases at V and 2 bases at J, with 11 bases in the middle. To note about this clonotype: The antigen is undetermined.

The rearrangement links TRBV6-5 to TRBJ2-7; the D gene is possibly TRBD1 (5 bases). This receptor was obtained from a man aged 45 to 65 in good health. Sequenced material: naive T cells sorted from blood. The CDR3: CASSYSIQGPYEQYF. CDR3 sequence (DNA): TGTGCCAGCAGTTACTCGATTCAGGGTCCCTACGAGCAGTACTTC.